This TCR beta chain comes out of a study of CD8 T cells in ankylosing spondylitis (dated by TCRdb to 2015 to 2018). Background for the entire study: The study set out to find disease-linked TCR variants by profiling T cell receptor beta repertoires in ankylosing spondylitis patients and healthy donors. In total, the full study cohort was made up of roughly 110 healthy donors and more than 20 ankylosing spondylitis patients. Peripheral blood was sampled, and synovial fluid was additionally collected from ankylosing spondylitis patients. Broad study findings and their caveats: A TCR beta motif made up of about eight highly homologous amino acid variants appeared to be characteristic of blood from ankylosing spondylitis patients. The disease-linked clones were reported to be significantly enriched in matched synovial fluid samples from ankylosing spondylitis patients. A CD8+ phenotype was shown by the disease-linked clones, which were found at relatively low frequencies in peripheral blood. Some of the motif variants had been reported before in the synovial fluid and blood of reactive arthritis patients, a finding that suggests common disease-initiation mechanisms.

The sequencer was an Illumina HiSeq 2500. Quantitative 5'-RACE with molecular barcodes was used to prepare TCR beta libraries. As for the original processing: To identify disease-linked TCR variants, a new computational method was used, one built on a probabilistic model of VDJ rearrangement. Through fastp at Q25 and MiXCR, TCRdb rebuilt clones from the public reads, retaining in-frame beta chains. One record per CDR3 amino acid sequence lists the most common genes and DNA. The authors' filters were not applied to this entry. In this sample the table shows about 310,000 distinct CDR3 sequences, about a fifth of which occur a single time. The ten largest clones capture 3.5% of the sample. This clonotype occurred a few times. Its cognate antigen has yet to be identified. Base qualities are not recorded, but no much larger clone differs from it by a single base. From cysteine to phenylalanine, the CDR3 is 14 amino acids long. Here the CDR3 DNA is all that survives: 42 bases in frame from base 1. CDR1 and CDR2 (DFQATT, SNEGSKA) derive from the germline V gene (reference sequence). V lost 5 bases and J lost 2 bases; the stretch between them is 13 bases long.

The source is a female donor with ankylosing spondylitis or in good health (not recorded which). The chain joins TRBV20-1 to TRBJ1-3; a weak D assignment points to TRBD1 (6 bases agree). The sample taken for sequencing was blood, either unsorted or a sorted T cell fraction (not recorded which). The CDR3 region reads CSAPPGGPGNTIYF. The DNA sequence follows: TGCAGTGCTCCTCCTGGGGGCCCTGGAAACACCATATATTTT.